What follows are 18 T cell receptor beta chains derived from one specimen sequenced in a study of blood T cell repertoires in COVID-19. Profiled with immunoSEQ multiplex PCR; TCRdb holds only in-frame clones, not every one. The table lists 17,000 or so clones, roughly 87% of them singletons. Sequenced material: peripheral blood. These receptors originate from a man between 45 and 60 years old with active COVID-19.

This clone has a handful of counts. The chain couples TRBV11-2 to TRBJ1-1, with D unresolved. From germline, CDR1 is SGHAT and CDR2 FQNNGV. V lost 2 bases to trimming and J lost 4 bases, with 17 bases between them. CDR3 length equals 16 residues. The DNA for the CDR3 is TGTGCCAGCAGCTTATTGCGGGGTAGAAGTGGCACTGAAGCTTTCTTT. As protein: CASSLLRGRSGTEAFF.

For this clone: The same CDR3 also results from other DNA sequences found in this sample. The chain carries TRBV3-1 (or the pseudogene TRBV3-2) and TRBJ1-1; maybe TRBD1 (5 bases). This CDR3 comprises 13 residues. Trimming shortened V by 1 base and J by 2 bases, and 5 bases separated the two germline ends. CDR1 and CDR2 (germline): LGHDT, YNNKEL (reference sequence). The CDR3 DNA follows: TGTGCCAGCAGCCAAGGGGGCAACACTGAAGCTTTCTTT. Amino acid sequence: CASSQGGNTEAFF.

This chain uses TRBV6-2 or TRBV6-3 with TRBJ2-5, with D hard to call. The V and J ends lost 0 bases and 1 base respectively, with 9 bases between them. The germline V gene encodes CDR1 MNHEY and CDR2 SVGEGT. This CDR3 contains 15 residues. The CDR3 DNA sequence: TGTGCCAGCAGTTACTCGTTCAGTACCCAAGAGACCCAGTACTTC. Its translation is CASSYSFSTQETQYF.

This clone was picked up one time. The V gene is TRBV7-9, the J gene TRBJ2-3; D ambiguous. Trimming took off 0 bases at V and 2 bases at J, with 6 bases between the two ends. The CDR3 is 14 amino acids. Germline loops: CDR1 SEHNR, CDR2 FQNEAQ (reference sequence). The chain's CDR3 is CASSLATDTDTQYF. As DNA, the CDR3 is TGTGCCAGCAGCTTAGCGACTGACACAGATACGCAGTATTTT.

The chain recombines TRBV6-5 with TRBJ2-7; 8 bases align to TRBD1. The CDR3 has 14 residues. V lost 7 bases, J lost 2 bases, and 7 bases stayed unmatched. Germline V gives CDR1 MNHEY, CDR2 SVGAGI. The CDR3 protein is CASTLRTGPYEQYF. The CDR3 DNA reads TGTGCCAGCACCCTACGGACAGGGCCCTACGAGCAGTACTTC.

This chain connects TRBV18 to TRBJ2-7; D is perhaps TRBD1 (6 bases). This CDR3 region has 13 residues. V was pared by 4 bases and J by 5 bases, with 12 bases between. Germline CDR1 KGHSH, CDR2 LQKENI. For the CDR3, the DNA is TGTGCCAGCTCACAAATTGGGGGCCACGAGCAGTACTTC. This codes for CASSQIGGHEQYF. The full variable domain, in which reference TRBV18 and TRBJ2-7 provide the parts outside the CDR3, is NAGVMQNPRHLVRRRGQEARLRCSPMKGHSHVYWYRQLPEEGLKFMVYLQKENIIDESGMPKERFSAEFPKEGPSILRIQQVVRGDSAAYFCASSQIGGHEQYFGPGTRLTVT.

This chain joins TRBV10-3 and TRBJ2-3; perhaps TRBD2 as D (7 bases). The germline V gene encodes CDR1 ENHRY and CDR2 SYGVKD. The V end was cut by 0 bases, the J end by 4 bases, with 14 bases between. CDR3 size: 16 residues. The CDR3 nucleotides read TGTGCCATCAGTGAGTCGGGCGGGGGCCTCTCAGATACGCAGTATTTT. Encoded protein: CAISESGGGLSDTQYF.

The DNA of the CDR3 is TGTGCCAGCAGTTACTCGGGGGCAGGGGTGTTGGGAAATCAGCCCCAGCATTTT. Amino acid sequence: CASSYSGAGVLGNQPQHF. The V and J genes are TRBV6-2 or TRBV6-3 and TRBJ1-5; weak D call: TRBD1 (6 bases). Germline V gene sequence: CDR1 MNHEY, CDR2 SVGEGT. The length of the CDR3 is 18 residues. Trimming cost V 0 bases and J 4 bases, with 19 bases left between them.

The V and J genes are TRBV4-3 and TRBJ1-5, with 9 bases identical to TRBD1. The CDR3 has 15 amino acids. J was trimmed by 6 bases and V by 3 bases; bases with no gene match: 6. CDR1 LGHNA and CDR2 YSLEER come from the germline V gene. The CDR3 nucleotides read TGCGCCAGCAGCCAGGGACAGGGCTACGGTCAGCCCCAGCATTTT. This translates into CASSQGQGYGQPQHF.

By proportion, this clone is large (0.1 to 1%). The V call is TRBV7-8, the J call TRBJ2-7; 11 bases are shared with TRBD2. CDR1 and CDR2 from the germline V gene are SGHVS and FQNEAQ. Germline trimming cut 5 bases from V and 5 bases from J; bases unmatched to any gene: 14. This CDR3 contains 17 residues. CDR3 DNA sequence: TGTGCCAGCAGCCAACCGCGTCGTAGCGGGAGGGGGAACGAGCAGTACTTC. This codes for CASSQPRRSGRGNEQYF.

This chain links TRBV6-1 with TRBJ1-1, with 9 bases aligning to TRBD1. Germline loops: CDR1 MNHNS, CDR2 SASEGT. Trimming at V came to 5 bases and at J to 6 bases, leaving 7 bases not matched to a gene. The CDR3 length is 14 residues. CDR3 residues: CASSNDRGGAEAFF. The CDR3 nucleotides are TGTGCCAGCAGTAACGACAGGGGGGGCGCTGAAGCTTTCTTT.

The rearrangement uses TRBV30 and TRBJ2-7, with a possible D match to TRBD1 (5 bases). V lost 2 bases and J lost 0, with 11 bases in between. The CDR3 has 14 residues. The germline V gene has CDR1 GTSNPN and CDR2 SVGIG (reference sequence). CDR3 loop: CAWSWGTSSYEQYF. In DNA form, the CDR3 reads TGTGCCTGGAGTTGGGGCACAAGCTCCTACGAGCAGTACTTC.

The CDR3 loop reads CASSVATLPDTQYF. CDR3 coding DNA: TGTGCCAGCAGCGTAGCTACCCTACCGGATACGCAGTATTTT. The chain carries TRBV9 and TRBJ2-3; no clear D. Germline values: CDR1 SGDLS, CDR2 YYNGEE. CDR3 length equals 14 residues. V lost 0 bases and J 6 bases, leaving 11 bases between the germline ends.

The chain recombines TRBV4-3 with TRBJ1-2; 7 nucleotides line up with TRBD1. In germline, CDR1 is LGHNA, CDR2 YSLEER. The trim removed 5 bases at V and 8 bases at J, leaving 11 bases unmatched. This CDR3 contains 14 residues. The CDR3 region is CASSKKTGTGGYTF. The DNA for the CDR3 is TGCGCCAGCAGCAAAAAGACAGGGACGGGAGGCTACACCTTC.

This sequence joins TRBV9 and TRBJ2-7, with a tentative D call TRBD1 (5 bases). Trimming cost V 0 bases and J 3 bases, with 7 bases left between them. Germline-derived CDR1 and CDR2 are SGDLS and YYNGEE. This CDR3 has 13 residues. The CDR3 region is CASSVGTNYEQYF. CDR3 DNA: TGTGCCAGCAGCGTAGGGACAAACTACGAGCAGTACTTC.

The chain uses TRBV4-1 and TRBJ2-1, with 9 bases identical to TRBD2. Germline trimming cut 0 bases from V and 8 bases from J; bases unmatched to any gene: 11. CDR1 and CDR2 from the germline V gene are MGHRA and YSYEKL. This CDR3 contains 17 residues. The CDR3 loop reads CASSQDDGSGGWDEQFF. DNA for the CDR3: TGCGCCAGCAGCCAAGACGACGGTAGCGGGGGTTGGGATGAGCAGTTCTTC.

The chain employs TRBV24-1 and TRBJ2-5, with D possibly matching TRBD1 (5 bases). V lost 3 bases, J lost 0 bases, and 10 bases lay in between. Germline V gene data show CDR1 as KGHDR and CDR2 as SFDVKD. This CDR3 is 15 amino acids long. The CDR3 protein is CATSDRGQYQETQYF. The CDR3 coding sequence is TGTGCCACCAGTGATCGCGGACAATACCAAGAGACCCAGTACTTC.

CDR3 sequence reads: CASSPSGEAYNEQFF. Here the CDR3 DNA reads TGTGCCAGTAGCCCTAGCGGGGAGGCCTACAATGAGCAGTTCTTC. The chain is built from TRBV19 and TRBJ2-1; the match to TRBD2 covers 9 bases. The J segment lost 2 bases and the V segment lost 6 bases, leaving 5 bases of the junction unmatched. The CDR3 covers 15 residues. The germline V gene has CDR1 LNHDA and CDR2 SQIVND (reference sequence).